Below, 19 T cell receptor beta chains from the same sample are listed, as sequenced in a study of Ad26.COV2.S vaccination and SARS-CoV-2 variants. Indicated treatment: over 15 received Ad26.COV2.S at low or high dose, single or two shots; about 5 received placebo; per-sample allocation not given. The study sampled participants on day 63 after the first vaccine or placebo injection. The table came from immunoSEQ multiplex PCR; TCRdb's copy has only in-frame clones and leaves some out. This table holds about 350,000 clones, 80% to 90% found once. The material was peripheral blood, obtained in a trial of Ad26.COV2.S vaccine versus placebo. These receptors originate from a person between 18 and 65 years old who received the Ad26.COV2.S COVID-19 vaccine or a placebo.

The rearrangement links TRBV11-2 to TRBJ2-3, with TRBD2 as a possible D gene (6 bases). The CDR3 consists of 15 residues. CDR1 and CDR2 (germline): SGHAT, FQNNGV. V was clipped by 4 bases and J by 2 bases, with 13 bases between them. The CDR3 region has the DNA TGTGCCAGCAGCTCTTTAGCGGACTTCACAGATACGCAGTATTTT. It is translated as CASSSLADFTDTQYF.

This rearrangement joins TRBV5-4 to TRBJ2-1; TRBD2 matches 11 bases. After removal of 2 bases from V and 2 bases from J, the junction contained 6 bases not matched to a gene. Germline V gene data show CDR1 as SGHNT and CDR2 as YYREEE (reference sequence). The CDR3 extends over 17 amino acids. CDR3 DNA sequence: TGTGCCAGCAGCTTCCATAGCGGGGGGGCCGCCTACAATGAGCAGTTCTTC. Amino acids: CASSFHSGGAAYNEQFF.

Regarding this clone: The same CDR3 is also encoded by other DNA sequences in this sample. The chain has TRBV7-2 and TRBJ1-5; D ambiguous. This CDR3 region has 13 residues. Germline V gene lookup returns CDR1 SGHTA and CDR2 FQGNSA. Trimming pared 5 bases from V and 4 bases from J, leaving 9 bases between. CDR3 residues: CASSLGPNQPQHF. The CDR3 nucleotides read TGTGCCAGCAGCCTAGGACCGAATCAGCCCCAGCATTTT.

The chain's CDR3 is CASSSGTGRTDTQYF. The CDR3 DNA reads TGTGCCAGCAGCTCCGGGACAGGGCGCACAGATACGCAGTATTTT. This sequence joins TRBV11-2 and TRBJ2-3; 9 nucleotides line up with TRBD1. The V and J ends lost 4 bases and 1 base, in that order; junction bases with no gene match: 3. CDR3 length: 15 residues. Germline assignment: CDR1 SGHAT and CDR2 FQNNGV.

This clone occurred a few times. The CDR3 DNA follows: TGTGCCAGCAGGTTGGGCGGGAGTAGTAATGAAAAACTGTTTTTT. Its translation is CASRLGGSSNEKLFF. The chain employs TRBV27 and TRBJ1-4; unclear D gene. Germline CDR1 is MNHEY and CDR2 is SMNVEV (reference sequence). Trimming cost V 6 bases and J 4 bases, with 15 bases left between them. The length of the CDR3 is 15 residues.

This clone was seen only a few times. The V gene is TRBV12-3 or TRBV12-4, the J gene TRBJ1-2; D is perhaps TRBD1 (6 bases). V shed 6 bases and J shed 8 bases, with 13 bases lying between them. This CDR3 has 12 amino acids. The CDR3, as DNA: TGTGCCAGCAGCGCAGGGGTTATCGGCTACACCTTC. Residues: CASSAGVIGYTF.

This clone was recorded only once. This chain links TRBV4-1 with TRBJ2-2; 9 bases match TRBD2. CDR1 and CDR2 (germline): MGHRA, YSYEKL. V shed 1 base and J 6 bases; nucleotides not matched to a gene: 6. The CDR3 sequence is 16 residues long. DNA of the CDR3: TGCGCCAGCAGCCAAGCAGGCGGGGGGGCCGCCGGGGAGCTGTTTTTT. Translation: CASSQAGGGAAGELFF.

V and J are TRBV5-6 and TRBJ1-2, with D hard to call. Trimming removed 6 bases from V and 4 bases from J, with 16 bases in between. Germline CDR1 is SGHDT and CDR2 is YYEEEE. The CDR3 runs 14 residues. The CDR3 DNA follows: TGTGCCAGCATTACAGCCTCAATTTCCTATGGCTACACCTTC. This sequence encodes CASITASISYGYTF.

This clone was found once. This rearrangement joins TRBV28 to TRBJ2-1; 12 positions agree with TRBD2. CDR1 is MDHEN, CDR2 SYDVKM, per germline. This CDR3 is 16 amino acids long. The J segment lost 7 bases and the V segment lost 0 bases, leaving 4 bases of the junction unmatched. As DNA, the CDR3 is TGTGCCAGCAGTTTATGGACTAGCGGGAGATTTAATGAGCAGTTCTTC. Translated: CASSLWTSGRFNEQFF.

The rearrangement uses TRBV6-6 and TRBJ2-1; TRBD1 aligns across 9 bases. CDR1 is MNHNY and CDR2 is SVGAGI in the germline V gene (reference sequence). With V trimmed by 5 bases and J by 14 bases, 7 bases remained unmatched. The CDR3 has 12 residues. This chain's CDR3 is CASSLDRGSEFF. The CDR3 coding sequence is TGTGCCAGCAGTCTGGACAGGGGAAGCGAGTTCTTC.

The V gene is TRBV5-1, the J gene TRBJ2-3, with 7 bases fitting TRBD2. V lost 0 bases and J lost 2; bases outside the gene matches: 3. CDR1 and CDR2 (germline): SGHRS, YFSETQ. The CDR3 runs to 15 residues. The CDR3 nucleotides are TGCGCCAGCAGCTTGGCGCGGGGGATCACAGATACGCAGTATTTT. It yields the protein CASSLARGITDTQYF. The whole variable domain, filled in from reference TRBV5-1 and TRBJ2-3, reads KAGVTQTPRYLIKTRGQQVTLSCSPISGHRSVSWYQQTPGQGLQFLFEYFSETQRNKGNFPGRFSGRQFSNSRSEMNVSTLELGDSALYLCASSLARGITDTQYFGPGTRLTVL.

The chain links TRBV4-3 to TRBJ2-1; a weak D match, TRBD2 (5 bases). Germline V gives CDR1 LGHNA, CDR2 YSLEER. Trimming took off 3 bases at V and 8 bases at J, with 20 bases between the two ends. The CDR3 sequence is 16 residues long. CDR3 nucleotides: TGCGCCAGCAGCCAGAGCACGGGGATTTTTCGGGATGAGCAGTTCTTC. Residues: CASSQSTGIFRDEQFF.

The rearrangement joins TRBV27 to TRBJ1-1; D is uncertain. V was trimmed by 6 bases and J by 5 bases, leaving 10 bases between them. Germline loops: CDR1 MNHEY, CDR2 SMNVEV (reference sequence). The CDR3 runs 12 residues. The CDR3 coding sequence is TGTGCCAGCAGGGACCCTTCGACTGAAGCTTTCTTT. As protein: CASRDPSTEAFF.

V gene TRBV28 combines with J gene TRBJ2-7, with D possibly TRBD1 on 5 matching bases. Trimming removed 5 bases at V and 5 bases at J, with 10 bases between. From germline, CDR1 is MDHEN and CDR2 SYDVKM. CDR3 length: 12 amino acids. The CDR3 is CASSVRVDEQYF. The CDR3 nucleotides read TGTGCCAGCAGTGTCAGGGTCGACGAGCAGTACTTC. Drawing the rest from reference TRBV28 and TRBJ2-7, the complete variable domain is DVKVTQSSRYLVKRTGEKVFLECVQDMDHENMFWYRQDPGLGLRLIYFSYDVKMKEKGDIPEGYSVSREKKERFSLILESASTNQTSMYLCASSVRVDEQYFGPGTRLTVT.

This chain connects TRBV7-8 to TRBJ1-5; D is unresolved. Looked up from germline, CDR1 is SGHVS and CDR2 is FQNEAQ. CDR3 length: 16 amino acids. The V gene lost 0 bases and the J gene lost 2 bases, with 11 bases spanning the gap. CDR3 DNA sequence: TGTGCCAGCAGCTTAGCGCGGGGAAAAGGCAATCAGCCCCAGCATTTT. It translates to CASSLARGKGNQPQHF.

This clone appeared once. The gene calls are TRBV7-3 and TRBJ2-3; 10 positions match TRBD2. J gave up 0 bases and V 6 bases, and 6 bases lay outside the gene matches. The CDR3 extends over 16 amino acids. Germline V lookup: CDR1 SGHTA, CDR2 FQGTGA. CDR3 nucleotides: TGTGCCAGCAGTCCGGGACTAGCGTCTAGCACAGATACGCAGTATTTT. Translation gives CASSPGLASSTDTQYF.

The V and J genes are TRBV7-9 and TRBJ2-7; possible D gene TRBD2, 6 bases. V was shortened by 6 bases and J by 6 bases, with 12 bases between the two germline ends. The CDR3 has 12 amino acids. From germline, CDR1 is SEHNR and CDR2 FQNEAQ (reference sequence). The CDR3 DNA sequence: TGTGCCAGCAGTCGTGGGGGGATCGAGCAGTACTTC. This sequence encodes CASSRGGIEQYF.

The chain links TRBV28 to TRBJ1-3; D call uncertain. Germline V gene data show CDR1 as MDHEN and CDR2 as SYDVKM. The CDR3 totals 14 residues. Trimming took off 7 bases at V and 1 base at J, with 11 bases between the two ends. CDR3 sequence (DNA): TGTGCCAGCACCCGGGCCCCGTCTGGAAACACCATATATTTT. This sequence encodes CASTRAPSGNTIYF.

The chain combines TRBV12-3 or TRBV12-4 with TRBJ2-1, with unresolved D. V shed 1 base and J shed 7 bases, with 8 bases lying between them. The CDR3 is 13 residues long. Here the CDR3 DNA reads TGTGCCAGCAGTTTAGAGAATGGGAATGAGCAGTTCTTC. This encodes CASSLENGNEQFF.